This TCR beta chain was sequenced during a study of blood T cell repertoires in COVID-19. Study information: Italy, Spain and the United States were the sources of the convalescent and acute COVID-19 samples. Sources were T cells, B-cell-depleted T cells, or PBMCs; the material itself was cDNA or gDNA.

Authors' analysis steps: Amplification with reference gene primers provided the estimates of nucleated cell counts. Here immunoSEQ multiplex PCR was the method, and the copy in TCRdb shows in-frame clones only, minus some. V, J and clone size were drawn from that table, and D and trimming were deduced from the DNA. Here the sample spans 95,000 to 150,000 clones, more than 65% being singletons. CDR3 length: 17 residues. The germline CDR1 and CDR2 sequences are MGHDK and SYGVNS. V dropped 4 bases and J dropped 6 bases, with 23 bases sitting between them. The chain links TRBV25-1 to TRBJ2-3; no reliable D call. The TCR originated in a woman aged 70-85 years with acute or convalescent COVID-19. Specimen: peripheral blood. CDR3 region: CASSGLSVDVTGDTQYF. As DNA, the CDR3 is TGTGCCAGCAGTGGACTCTCAGTTGATGTGACTGGGGATACGCAGTATTTT.